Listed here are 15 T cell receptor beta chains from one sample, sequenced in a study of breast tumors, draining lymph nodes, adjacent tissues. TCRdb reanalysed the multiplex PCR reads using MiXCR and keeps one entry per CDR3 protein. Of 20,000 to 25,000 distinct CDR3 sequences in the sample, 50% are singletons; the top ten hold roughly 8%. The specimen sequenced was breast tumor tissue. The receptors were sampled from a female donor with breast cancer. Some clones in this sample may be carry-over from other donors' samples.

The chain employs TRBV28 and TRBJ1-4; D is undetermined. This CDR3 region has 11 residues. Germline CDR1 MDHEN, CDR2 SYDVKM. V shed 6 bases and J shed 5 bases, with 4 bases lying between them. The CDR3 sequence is CASSQNEKLFF. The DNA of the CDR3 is TGTGCCAGCAGCCAGAATGAAAAACTGTTTTTT.

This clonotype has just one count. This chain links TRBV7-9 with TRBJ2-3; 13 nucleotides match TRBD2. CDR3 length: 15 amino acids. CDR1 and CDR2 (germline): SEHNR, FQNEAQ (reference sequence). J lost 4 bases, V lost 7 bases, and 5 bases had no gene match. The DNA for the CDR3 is TGTGCCAGCACCACTAGCGGGAGGGGTCCAGATACGCAGTATTTT. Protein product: CASTTSGRGPDTQYF.

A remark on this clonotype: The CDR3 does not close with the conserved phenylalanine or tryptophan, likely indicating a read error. CDR3 DNA: TGTGCCACCAGTGATTTGCGGGGACAGGATAGCAATCAGCCCCAGCATCTT. Its protein is CATSDLRGQDSNQPQHL. The rearrangement uses TRBV24-1 and TRBJ1-5; 8 bases are shared with TRBD1. Looked up from germline, CDR1 is KGHDR and CDR2 is SFDVKD. V lost 0 bases to trimming and J lost 0 bases; unmatched junction nucleotides: 3. The CDR3 has 17 residues.

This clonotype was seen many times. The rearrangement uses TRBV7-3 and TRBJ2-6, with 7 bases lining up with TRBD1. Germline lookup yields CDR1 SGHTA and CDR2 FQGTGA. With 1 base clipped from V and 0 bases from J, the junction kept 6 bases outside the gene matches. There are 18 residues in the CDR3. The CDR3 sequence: CASSLRGTAASGANVLTF. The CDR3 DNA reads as TGTGCCAGCAGCTTAAGAGGGACAGCCGCCTCTGGGGCCAACGTCCTGACTTTC.

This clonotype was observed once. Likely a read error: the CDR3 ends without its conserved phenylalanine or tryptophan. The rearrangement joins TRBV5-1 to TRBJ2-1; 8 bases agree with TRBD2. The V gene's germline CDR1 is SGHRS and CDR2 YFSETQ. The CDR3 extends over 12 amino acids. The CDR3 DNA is TGCGCCAGCGCGACTAGCGCCAATGGGCAGTTCCTC. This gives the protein CASATSANGQFL.

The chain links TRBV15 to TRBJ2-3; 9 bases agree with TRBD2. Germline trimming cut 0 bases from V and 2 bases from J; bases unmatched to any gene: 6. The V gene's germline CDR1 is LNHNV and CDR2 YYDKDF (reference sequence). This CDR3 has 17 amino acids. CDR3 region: CATSRDGAGGNTDTQYF. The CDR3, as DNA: TGTGCCACCAGCAGAGATGGGGCGGGAGGGAACACAGATACGCAGTATTTT.

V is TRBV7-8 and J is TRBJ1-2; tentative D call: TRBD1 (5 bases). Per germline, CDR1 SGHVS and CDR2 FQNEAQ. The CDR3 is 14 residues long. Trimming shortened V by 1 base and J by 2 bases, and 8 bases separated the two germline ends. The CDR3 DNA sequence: TGTGCCAGCAGCTTAGAAGGACAAAACTATGGCTACACCTTC. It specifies CASSLEGQNYGYTF. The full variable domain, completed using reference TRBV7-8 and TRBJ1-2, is GAGVSQSPRYKVAKRGQDVALRCDPISGHVSLFWYQQALGQGPEFLTYFQNEAQLDKSGLPSDRFFAERPEGSVSTLKIQRTQQEDSAVYLCASSLEGQNYGYTFGSGTRLTVV.

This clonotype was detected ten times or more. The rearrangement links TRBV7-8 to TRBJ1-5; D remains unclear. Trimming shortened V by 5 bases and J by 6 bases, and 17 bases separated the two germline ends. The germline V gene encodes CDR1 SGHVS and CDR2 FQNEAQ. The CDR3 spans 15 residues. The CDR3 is CASSQRLGPGQPQHF. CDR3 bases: TGTGCCAGCAGCCAAAGGCTAGGCCCTGGTCAGCCCCAGCATTTT.

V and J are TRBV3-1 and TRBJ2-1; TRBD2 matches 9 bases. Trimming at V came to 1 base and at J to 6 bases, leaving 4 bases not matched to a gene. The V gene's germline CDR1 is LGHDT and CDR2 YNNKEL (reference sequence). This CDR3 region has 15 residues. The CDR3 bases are TGTGCCAGCAGCCAAGGACTAGCGGAGGCCAATGAGCAGTTCTTC. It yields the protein CASSQGLAEANEQFF.

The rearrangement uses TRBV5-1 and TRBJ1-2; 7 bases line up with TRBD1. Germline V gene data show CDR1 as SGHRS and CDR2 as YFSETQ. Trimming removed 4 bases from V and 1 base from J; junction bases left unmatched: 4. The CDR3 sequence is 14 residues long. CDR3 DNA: TGCGCCAGCAGCCCAGGGGGGGATAACTATGGCTACACCTTC. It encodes CASSPGGDNYGYTF.

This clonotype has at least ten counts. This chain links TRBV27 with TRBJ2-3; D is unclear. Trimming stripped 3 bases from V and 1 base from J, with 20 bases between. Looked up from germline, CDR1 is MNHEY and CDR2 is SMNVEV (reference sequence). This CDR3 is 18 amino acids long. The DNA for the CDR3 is TGTGCCAGCAGTTTCCTCTCGCTAGGAGCGTCACGCACAGATACGCAGTATTTT. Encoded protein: CASSFLSLGASRTDTQYF.

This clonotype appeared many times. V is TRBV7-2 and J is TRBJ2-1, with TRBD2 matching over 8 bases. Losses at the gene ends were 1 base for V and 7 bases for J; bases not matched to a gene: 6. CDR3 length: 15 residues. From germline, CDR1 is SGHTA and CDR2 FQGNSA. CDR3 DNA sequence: TGTGCCAGCAGCTTAGTCGGGACTAGTAAAAATGAGCAGTTCTTC. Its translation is CASSLVGTSKNEQFF.

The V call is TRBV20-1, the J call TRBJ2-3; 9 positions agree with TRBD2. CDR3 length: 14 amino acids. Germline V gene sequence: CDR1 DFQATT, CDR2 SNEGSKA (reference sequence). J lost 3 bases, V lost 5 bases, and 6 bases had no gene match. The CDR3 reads CSAVSGSRTDTQYF. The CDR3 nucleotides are TGCAGTGCTGTTAGCGGGAGCAGAACAGATACGCAGTATTTT.

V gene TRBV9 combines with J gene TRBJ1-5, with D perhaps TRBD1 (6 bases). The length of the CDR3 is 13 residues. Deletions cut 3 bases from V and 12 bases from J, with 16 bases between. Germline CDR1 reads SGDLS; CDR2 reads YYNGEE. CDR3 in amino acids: CASSAQGSFSQHF. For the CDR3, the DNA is TGTGCCAGCAGCGCCCAGGGGAGTTTTAGCCAGCATTTT.

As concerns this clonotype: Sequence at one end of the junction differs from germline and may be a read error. CDR3 amino acids: CGARDFIFSTQDHLNYGYTF. Here the CDR3 DNA reads TGCGGTGCTAGAGATTTTATTTTCAGCACACAGGACCATTTGAACTATGGCTACACCTTC. V and J are TRBV20-1 and TRBJ1-2; D may be TRBD1 (5 bases). Germline CDR1 is DFQATT and CDR2 is SNEGSKA (reference sequence). This CDR3 has 20 amino acids.